These 15 T cell receptor beta chains originate from one sample sequenced in a study of T-cell memory formation after mild COVID-19. One entry per CDR3 protein, called by TCRdb with MiXCR from the 5' RACE reads. The data hold about 400,000 distinct CDR3 sequences, with approximately 24% observed a single time. The sample comprised PBMCs or a T cell subset sorted from them (not recorded which). The origin of the receptors is an adult woman who had mild COVID-19 (a few samples of this study predate the infection). Cell type and time point are not known.

This clonotype was found a few times. The chain combines TRBV7-3 with TRBJ1-1; tentative D call: TRBD1 (5 bases). The CDR3 consists of 14 residues. V dropped 1 base and J dropped 4 bases, with 10 bases sitting between them. Germline V CDR1 and CDR2: SGHTA, FQGTGA. The CDR3 loop reads CASSLIGEGTEAFF. The CDR3 DNA is TGTGCCAGCAGCTTAATAGGGGAAGGCACTGAAGCTTTCTTT.

Details on this clonotype: It may be a read error: a sequence one base away is much more abundant. V gene TRBV11-2 combines with J gene TRBJ2-7; D assignment may be TRBD1 or TRBD2 (5 bases each). The CDR3 runs 15 residues. Trimming left V 3 bases short and J 8 bases short, with 20 bases between. Germline V lookup: CDR1 SGHAT, CDR2 FQNNGV. In DNA, the CDR3 is TGTGCCAGCAGCTTCGCCCCGGGGCCACAATACAAGCAGTACTTC. Residues: CASSFAPGPQYKQYF.

The chain employs TRBV7-2 and TRBJ2-1, with 8 bases identical to TRBD1. Germline CDR1 reads SGHTA; CDR2 reads FQGNSA. This CDR3 spans 17 amino acids. With V trimmed by 5 bases and J by 2 bases, 11 bases remained unmatched. CDR3 sequence (DNA): TGTGCCAGCAGCCACAGTTGGGGGACAGGCCCCTACAATGAGCAGTTCTTC. It yields the protein CASSHSWGTGPYNEQFF.

The rearrangement joins TRBV12-3 or TRBV12-4 to TRBJ1-2, with 8 bases that match TRBD1. Trimming at V came to 5 bases and at J to 4 bases, leaving 9 bases not matched to a gene. CDR3 length: 15 amino acids. The DNA for the CDR3 is TGTGCCAGCAGTCCCGGACAGGGTTTGGTCTATGGCTACACCTTC. This gives the protein CASSPGQGLVYGYTF.

Here the CDR3 reads CASSWLSVSGSPLHF. Written as DNA, the CDR3 is TGTGCCAGCAGTTGGTTGTCAGTATCTGGTTCACCCCTCCACTTT. V is TRBV27 and J is TRBJ1-6; D is ambiguous. Looked up from germline, CDR1 is MNHEY and CDR2 is SMNVEV (reference sequence). This CDR3 comprises 15 residues. Trimming pared 4 bases from V and 9 bases from J, leaving 16 bases between.

The chain combines TRBV6-1 with TRBJ2-5; TRBD2 aligns across 8 bases. The CDR3 runs to 16 residues. Germline trimming cut 2 bases from V and 5 bases from J; bases unmatched to any gene: 10. CDR1 is MNHNS and CDR2 is SASEGT in the germline V gene. Written as DNA, the CDR3 is TGTGCCAGCAGTGAATTCAGGAGCGGGAGAGGGGAGACCCAGTACTTC. Protein: CASSEFRSGRGETQYF.

The rearrangement joins TRBV7-9 to TRBJ1-1; D gene ambiguous. The CDR3 has 13 amino acids. Germline CDR1 SEHNR, CDR2 FQNEAQ (reference sequence). The V and J ends lost 1 base and 7 bases respectively, with 10 bases between them. The CDR3 DNA reads as TGTGCCAGCAGCTTAGGTCAGACGGGTGAAGCTTTCTTT. The encoded protein is CASSLGQTGEAFF. The full variable domain, completed using reference TRBV7-9 and TRBJ1-1, is DTGVSQNPRHKITKRGQNVTFRCDPISEHNRLYWYRQTLGQGPEFLTYFQNEAQLEKSRLLSDRFSAERPKGSFSTLEIQRTEQGDSAMYLCASSLGQTGEAFFGQGTRLTVV.

The J gene is TRBJ1-2, the V gene TRBV12-3 or TRBV12-4; D is undetermined. The CDR3 is 12 amino acids. V shed 5 bases and J shed 3 bases, with 7 bases lying between them. The CDR3, as DNA: TGTGCCAGCAGTCACGGCCACTATGGCTACACCTTC. This sequence encodes CASSHGHYGYTF.

Ten or more counts support this clonotype. The chain links TRBV24-1 to TRBJ2-7; perhaps TRBD2 as D (5 bases). This CDR3 region has 15 residues. The V end lost 9 bases, the J end lost 0 bases, and 17 bases lay between the germline ends. In germline, CDR1 is KGHDR, CDR2 SFDVKD. The CDR3 loop reads CATPGEGRTSYEQYF. Written as DNA, the CDR3 is TGTGCCACCCCCGGCGAGGGCCGAACCTCCTACGAGCAGTACTTC.

The chain combines TRBV9 with TRBJ1-2, with 9 bases fitting TRBD1. Germline CDR1 SGDLS, CDR2 YYNGEE. The V and J ends lost 0 bases and 4 bases, in that order; junction bases with no gene match: 4. CDR3 length: 15 amino acids. DNA of the CDR3: TGTGCCAGCAGCGTAGGGACAGGGGTACGCTATGGCTACACCTTC. Amino acid sequence: CASSVGTGVRYGYTF.

This clonotype appeared a few times. The chain links TRBV6-2 or TRBV6-3 to TRBJ1-2; possibly TRBD1 for D (5 bases). The CDR3 is 13 amino acids. V gave up 7 bases and J gave up 7 bases, with 16 bases separating them. Germline CDR1 MNHEY, CDR2 SVGEGT. DNA for the CDR3: TGTGCCAGCAACCCAAACGACAGATCTGGCTACACCTTC. Amino acids: CASNPNDRSGYTF.

This clonotype has a handful of counts. The rearrangement links TRBV11-1 to TRBJ2-7; 7 bases map to TRBD1. The CDR3 consists of 14 residues. Germline CDR1 and CDR2: SGHAT and FQDESV (reference sequence). J was trimmed by 3 bases and V by 3 bases; bases with no gene match: 5. The CDR3, as DNA: TGTGCCAGCAGCTTCATCACAGGGGACTACGAGCAGTACTTC. It translates to CASSFITGDYEQYF.

This clonotype was seen only a few times. V and J are TRBV27 and TRBJ2-2; either TRBD1 or TRBD2 may supply D (5 bases each). Germline V gene lookup returns CDR1 MNHEY and CDR2 SMNVEV (reference sequence). V dropped 5 bases and J dropped 4 bases, with 14 bases sitting between them. The CDR3 is 15 residues long. The CDR3 loop is CASSQLGAGTGELFF. In DNA form, the CDR3 reads TGTGCCAGCAGTCAGCTTGGGGCGGGCACCGGGGAGCTGTTTTTT.

This clonotype was counted only a few times. V gene TRBV6-5 combines with J gene TRBJ1-1, with TRBD1 matching 7 bases. V lost 7 bases to trimming and J lost 5 bases; unmatched junction nucleotides: 13. Germline CDR1 MNHEY, CDR2 SVGAGI. CDR3 size: 15 residues. The DNA of the CDR3 is TGTGCCAGCACCGGAAGACAGGGTTTAAGGACTGAAGCTTTCTTT. Protein: CASTGRQGLRTEAFF.

This clonotype was seen only a few times. The rearrangement uses TRBV30 and TRBJ2-1; tentatively, D is TRBD1 or TRBD2 (6 bases each). Germline loops: CDR1 GTSNPN, CDR2 SVGIG (reference sequence). This CDR3 is built from 13 residues. V dropped 4 bases and J dropped 2 bases, with 9 bases sitting between them. In DNA form, the CDR3 reads TGTGCCTGGACGGGGGCGGCCTACAATGAGCAGTTCTTC. It encodes CAWTGAAYNEQFF.